What follows are 14 T cell receptor beta chains derived from one specimen sequenced in a study of neurological immune-mediated disorders (dated by TCRdb to the late 2010s). Receptors were amplified or captured by 5' RACE. Sequencing instrument: Illumina HiSeq 2500. The public reads were reprocessed in TCRdb via fastp at Q25 and MiXCR, keeping in-frame beta chains. For every CDR3 protein sequence, its rows merge into one entry that carries the most common genes and DNA. The sample profile shows around 64,000 distinct CDR3 sequences; over 9.5% of them were found once. About 10% of the sample is held by the ten biggest clonotypes. The sample was PBMCs. Receptors originate from a woman between 55 and 75 years old with HTLV-1-associated myelopathy (HAM/TSP).

This clonotype was observed many times. The chain links TRBV27 to TRBJ2-7; D is uncertain. Deletions cut 0 bases from V and 0 bases from J, with 9 bases between. Germline loops: CDR1 MNHEY, CDR2 SMNVEV (reference sequence). The CDR3 is 15 residues long. The CDR3 DNA follows: TGTGCCAGCAGTTTATCTGTAGGGATCTCCTACGAGCAGTACTTC. Translated, it gives CASSLSVGISYEQYF.

This clonotype was detected many times. The gene calls are TRBV4-1 and TRBJ2-1; TRBD2 matches at 10 bases. V shed 1 base and J 4 bases; nucleotides not matched to a gene: 10. The CDR3 length is 18 residues. The V gene's germline CDR1 is MGHRA and CDR2 YSYEKL. The CDR3: CASSQVGSGRQLYNEQFF. For the CDR3, the DNA is TGCGCCAGCAGCCAAGTTGGTAGCGGGAGGCAACTTTACAATGAGCAGTTCTTC.

This clonotype has more than one count but fewer than ten. This CDR3 reads CSARVSEAQYF. Written as DNA, the CDR3 is TGCAGTGCTAGAGTGTCGGAGGCGCAGTATTTT. V usage is TRBV20-1 and J usage is TRBJ2-3; possibly TRBD2 for D (5 bases). The germline CDR1 and CDR2 sequences are DFQATT and SNEGSKA (reference sequence). With 1 base removed from V and 10 bases from J, the gap between germline ends came to 9 bases. The CDR3 totals 11 residues.

Ten or more counts support this clonotype. The chain couples TRBV5-1 to TRBJ2-1, with D possibly being TRBD1 (5 bases). The germline CDR1 and CDR2 sequences are SGHRS and YFSETQ. Trimming left V 4 bases short and J 6 bases short, with 17 bases between. CDR3 length: 15 amino acids. In nucleotides, the CDR3 is TGCGCCAGCAGCCAAGGGGCTAGTAGCCCCAATGAGCAGTTCTTC. It specifies CASSQGASSPNEQFF. The full variable domain, completed using reference TRBV5-1 and TRBJ2-1, is KAGVTQTPRYLIKTRGQQVTLSCSPISGHRSVSWYQQTPGQGLQFLFEYFSETQRNKGNFPGRFSGRQFSNSRSEMNVSTLELGDSALYLCASSQGASSPNEQFFGPGTRLTVL.

This clonotype was detected many times. The chain links TRBV6-5 to TRBJ2-2; D could derive from TRBD1 or TRBD2 (5 bases each). The CDR3 length is 14 residues. V gave up 4 bases and J gave up 5 bases, with 11 bases separating them. Germline-derived CDR1 and CDR2 are MNHEY and SVGAGI. In DNA, the CDR3 is TGTGCCAGCAGTTGGGGGTTCCAAACCGGGGAGCTGTTTTTT. Protein product: CASSWGFQTGELFF.

Ten or more counts support this clonotype. Here the CDR3 reads CASSLTLDYGYTF. CDR3 bases: TGTGCCAGCAGCCTGACACTCGACTATGGCTACACCTTC. The chain employs TRBV5-6 and TRBJ1-2; D call uncertain. Trimming cost V 4 bases and J 3 bases, with 10 bases left between them. The CDR3 is made up of 13 amino acids. Germline V CDR1 and CDR2: SGHDT, YYEEEE.

This clonotype was counted at least ten times. J is TRBJ2-7 and V is TRBV12-3 or TRBV12-4; possibly TRBD2 for D (6 bases). The V and J ends lost 6 bases and 7 bases respectively, with 13 bases between them. This CDR3 is 12 amino acids long. CDR3 sequence reads: CASSPGGWEQYF. The CDR3 DNA follows: TGTGCCAGCAGCCCTGGGGGGTGGGAGCAGTACTTC.

This clonotype was counted at least ten times. This chain connects TRBV3-1 to TRBJ1-2, with TRBD1 identical over 8 bases. Germline V gives CDR1 LGHDT, CDR2 YNNKEL (reference sequence). This CDR3 has 19 residues. Trimming took 1 base from V and 1 from J; bases not matched to a gene: 14. As DNA, the CDR3 is TGTGCCAGCAGCCAAGGCCCGACAGGGGTCCTTTCCCTTAACTATGGCTACACCTTC. This gives the protein CASSQGPTGVLSLNYGYTF. The entire variable domain, with the rest obtained from reference TRBV3-1 and TRBJ1-2, is as follows: DTAVSQTPKYLVTQMGNDKSIKCEQNLGHDTMYWYKQDSKKFLKIMFSYNNKELIINETVPNRFSPKSPDKAHLNLHINSLELGDSAVYFCASSQGPTGVLSLNYGYTFGSGTRLTVV.

At least ten counts were recorded for this clonotype. CDR3: CASSYGQGRTDTQYF. CDR3 nucleotides: TGTGCCAGCAGTTACGGACAGGGGCGAACAGATACGCAGTATTTT. The rearrangement joins TRBV12-3 or TRBV12-4 to TRBJ2-3; TRBD1 aligns across 9 bases. V lost 4 bases and J lost 3; bases outside the gene matches: 5. This CDR3 region has 15 residues.

This chain connects TRBV7-8 to TRBJ2-7, with D tentatively TRBD1 or TRBD2 (5 bases each). Germline V gene sequence: CDR1 SGHVS, CDR2 FQNEAQ. V was shortened by 5 bases and J by 0 bases, with 14 bases between the two germline ends. The CDR3 loop spans 15 amino acids. The CDR3: CASSPGGEVSYEQYF. In DNA, the CDR3 is TGTGCCAGCAGCCCTGGGGGTGAAGTCTCCTACGAGCAGTACTTC.

This clonotype was seen many times. The chain has TRBV20-1 and TRBJ1-5, with D possibly being TRBD1 (5 bases). Germline V gene lookup returns CDR1 DFQATT and CDR2 SNEGSKA (reference sequence). Trimming pared 0 bases from V and 4 bases from J, leaving 13 bases between. This CDR3 contains 15 residues. In DNA, the CDR3 is TGCAGTGCTAGAGATAGGAGGGGATTGAATCAGCCCCAGCATTTT. This encodes CSARDRRGLNQPQHF.

In its sample, this clonotype was seen many times. The V and J genes are TRBV20-1 and TRBJ2-7; 8 bases agree with TRBD2. Germline assignment: CDR1 DFQATT and CDR2 SNEGSKA (reference sequence). Germline trimming cut 1 base from V and 1 base from J; bases unmatched to any gene: 6. The CDR3 length is 15 residues. The CDR3 DNA sequence: TGCAGTGCTAGAGCTTGGCGGGGGGCTTCCTACGAGCAGTACTTC. Translating it yields CSARAWRGASYEQYF.

This clonotype was seen only a few times. The chain uses TRBV20-1 and TRBJ1-1; 7 positions match TRBD1. The CDR3 extends over 14 amino acids. Germline lookup yields CDR1 DFQATT and CDR2 SNEGSKA (reference sequence). V lost 4 bases and J lost 1; bases outside the gene matches: 6. CDR3 amino acids: CSATKRQGNTEAFF. In DNA, the CDR3 is TGCAGTGCTACAAAGAGACAGGGGAACACTGAAGCTTTCTTT.

This clonotype was seen at least ten times. The chain links TRBV25-1 to TRBJ2-7; D is perhaps TRBD2 (9 bases). Trimming removed 8 bases at V and 4 bases at J, with 27 bases between. CDR3 length: 17 residues. The V gene's germline CDR1 is MGHDK and CDR2 SYGVNS. CDR3 nucleotides: TGTGCCAGCTCCGGGACAGGACCGACTAGCGGATTTTACGAGCAGTACTTC. It codes for CASSGTGPTSGFYEQYF.